Shown below are 4 T cell receptor beta chains from a single sample sequenced in a study of HIV-infected children after antiretroviral therapy interruption. RNA-based 3' RACE libraries used unique molecular identifiers. TCRdb fed the 3' RACE reads into MiXCR, producing one record per CDR3 protein. Of 35,000 to 50,000 distinct CDR3 sequences listed, 6.5% are singletons. This sample's treatment: PENTA 11 planned treatment interruption arm or continuous ART arm. The sample was CD45RA+ CD4+ T cells from PBMCs, pooled from several time points, taken from a donor given antiretroviral therapy, either interrupted or continuous. Described subset: naive CD4+ CD45RA+ CD45RO- T cells. The receptors here all came from a pool of human donors with HIV.

This clonotype was observed many times. The chain links TRBV11-3 to TRBJ2-2; the D gene is possibly TRBD2 (5 bases). Trimming shortened V by 2 bases and J by 8 bases, and 12 bases separated the two germline ends. This CDR3 contains 14 residues. Germline loops: CDR1 SGHNT, CDR2 YENEEA. CDR3 DNA sequence: TGTGCCAGCAGCTTAAGTCGGGGAATGGGGGAGCTGTTTTTT. Translation: CASSLSRGMGELFF.

This clonotype has just a few counts. The rearrangement joins TRBV27 to TRBJ2-1; 7 bases map to TRBD1. J lost 2 bases, V lost 6 bases, and 4 bases had no gene match. Germline V CDR1 and CDR2: MNHEY, SMNVEV (reference sequence). The CDR3 has 14 residues. The CDR3 loop reads CASSLQGTYNEQFF. The CDR3 nucleotides are TGTGCCAGCAGCTTACAGGGGACCTACAATGAGCAGTTCTTC.

This clonotype was recorded at least ten times. This sequence joins TRBV6-6 and TRBJ2-3; D is perhaps TRBD1 (6 bases). The CDR3 runs to 15 residues. V was shortened by 6 bases and J by 2 bases, with 15 bases between the two germline ends. From germline, CDR1 is MNHNY and CDR2 SVGAGI (reference sequence). This CDR3 reads CASSSGTLNTDTQYF. The CDR3 coding sequence is TGTGCCAGCAGCTCCGGGACACTAAACACAGATACGCAGTATTTT.

This clonotype has ten or more counts. The junction and the germline gene differ at one end; a read error may be behind it. V gene TRBV12-3 or TRBV12-4 combines with J gene TRBJ2-2; the match to TRBD2 covers 7 bases. The CDR3 contains 14 residues. As DNA, the CDR3 is TGTGCAAGCAGCCTGGGGGGGAACACCGGGCAGCTCTACTTT. Encoded protein: CASSLGGNTGQLYF.